Below, 21 T cell receptor beta chains from the same sample are listed, as sequenced in a study of low-dose radiotherapy and immunotherapy resistance in tumors (dated by TCRdb to the early 2020s). These reads were obtained on an Illumina MiniSeq. Superscript III and a set of TRAV- and TRBV-specific primers were used to synthesize first-strand cDNA, so that both TCRalpha and TCRbeta chains were covered. TCRs were amplified with Phusion for 15 to 25 PCR cycles using a constant-region primer together with the adapter attached to the V primers. In-frame beta chains were kept once TCRdb had trimmed the public reads at Q25 with fastp and called clones with MiXCR. Rows are combined by CDR3 protein, so each entry shows the most common genes and DNA. The sample records 85,000 to 95,000 distinct CDR3 sequences, 9.4% of which are singletons. Around 1% of the sample goes to the ten largest clones. What this sample's time point label stands for: before trial treatment.

The sequences come from PBMCs, collected before treatment. The receptor set was obtained from a male donor with prostate cancer.

Many counts were recorded for this clonotype. The chain couples TRBV19 to TRBJ2-5, with 8 bases matching TRBD1. Losses at the gene ends were 3 bases for V and 2 bases for J; bases not matched to a gene: 5. The CDR3 runs to 15 residues. Germline V gene sequence: CDR1 LNHDA, CDR2 SQIVND (reference sequence). This chain's CDR3 is CASSIRTGWQETQYF. CDR3 coding DNA: TGTGCCAGTAGTATTAGGACAGGGTGGCAAGAGACCCAGTACTTC.

This clonotype was detected ten times or more. This sequence joins TRBV20-1 and TRBJ1-5, with 9 positions matching TRBD1. This CDR3 is built from 14 residues. Germline CDR1 and CDR2: DFQATT and SNEGSKA (reference sequence). The CDR3 here is CSVGGQGRNQPQHF. In DNA, the CDR3 is TGCAGCGTTGGGGGACAGGGCCGGAATCAGCCCCAGCATTTT.

This clonotype was seen repeatedly, ten times or more. V usage is TRBV19 and J usage is TRBJ1-5, with D hard to call. The CDR3 is 13 residues long. Germline V gene lookup returns CDR1 LNHDA and CDR2 SQIVND (reference sequence). Trimming cost V 9 bases and J 3 bases, with 12 bases left between them. CDR3 amino acids: CASGTKDNQPQHF. In DNA, the CDR3 is TGTGCCAGCGGAACTAAGGACAATCAGCCCCAGCATTTT.

The sample holds many counts of this clonotype. The chain combines TRBV6-2 or TRBV6-3 with TRBJ2-5; a possible D gene is TRBD2 (5 bases). CDR3 length: 12 amino acids. Trimming removed 8 bases from V and 6 bases from J, with 13 bases in between. Germline lookup yields CDR1 MNHEY and CDR2 SVGEGT. CDR3 sequence: CASGRGGKTQYF. CDR3 coding DNA: TGTGCCAGCGGCAGAGGAGGAAAGACCCAGTACTTC.

This clonotype came up many times. This chain links TRBV12-3 or TRBV12-4 with TRBJ2-2, with TRBD2 identical over 8 bases. CDR3 length: 16 amino acids. V lost 6 bases, J lost 4 bases, and 10 bases stayed unmatched. CDR3 protein: CASRPSGGPGTGELFF. The CDR3 bases are TGTGCCAGCAGGCCTTCGGGAGGGCCGGGCACCGGGGAGCTGTTTTTT.

There are many counts of this clonotype. This sequence joins TRBV12-3 or TRBV12-4 and TRBJ2-1; D ambiguous. CDR3 length equals 12 residues. Between the trimmed V and J ends, which lost 3 bases and 13 bases, there was a span of 13 bases. The CDR3, as DNA: TGTGCCAGCAGTTTTCCTCAGAGATCTCAGTTCTTC. This codes for CASSFPQRSQFF.

This clonotype was recorded many times. The rearrangement links TRBV29-1 to TRBJ2-1; the match to TRBD2 covers 8 bases. Germline values: CDR1 SQVTM, CDR2 ANQGSEA. Trimming removed 7 bases from V and 6 bases from J; junction bases left unmatched: 17. The length of the CDR3 is 16 residues. The CDR3 loop is CSANRLALGSTNEQFF. In DNA form, the CDR3 reads TGCAGCGCAAACAGACTAGCGCTTGGGAGTACCAATGAGCAGTTCTTC.

This clonotype was seen repeatedly, ten times or more. The chain joins TRBV5-4 to TRBJ1-1; 8 bases match TRBD1. Germline lookup yields CDR1 SGHNT and CDR2 YYREEE (reference sequence). The CDR3 covers 14 residues. The J segment lost 4 bases and the V segment lost 3 bases, leaving 5 bases of the junction unmatched. CDR3 nucleotides: TGTGCCAGCAGCTCCGGACAGGGCGTCACTGAAGCTTTCTTT. Amino acids: CASSSGQGVTEAFF.

Of note for this clonotype: With only one base between it and a far larger clone, this is likely a read error. The chain uses TRBV3-1 and TRBJ2-5; the match to TRBD2 covers 15 bases. The germline V gene encodes CDR1 LGHDT and CDR2 YNNKEL (reference sequence). This CDR3 comprises 16 residues. The ends lost 4 bases at V and 10 bases at J; junction bases unmatched: 10. CDR3 protein: CASSPGLAGGGDHQYF. CDR3 nucleotides: TGTGCCAGCAGCCCGGGACTAGCGGGAGGCGGGGACCACCAGTACTTC.

This clonotype was counted at least ten times. In DNA, the CDR3 is TGTGCCAGCAGCCCTCGACTAGCGGGAGCGTTGTACTTC. Its protein product is CASSPRLAGALYF. This rearrangement joins TRBV9 to TRBJ2-7; 12 bases map to TRBD2. Germline loops: CDR1 SGDLS, CDR2 YYNGEE. V shed 4 bases, J shed 12 bases, and the junction held 8 bases outside the gene matches. This CDR3 spans 13 amino acids.

Ten or more counts support this clonotype. V gene TRBV12-3 or TRBV12-4 combines with J gene TRBJ1-5; 10 bases are shared with TRBD1. V was pared by 3 bases and J by 7 bases, with 3 bases of the junction left unmatched. This CDR3 spans 14 amino acids. CDR3 protein: CASSFGTGDQPQHF. The CDR3 DNA is TGTGCCAGCAGTTTTGGGACAGGGGACCAGCCCCAGCATTTT.

The chain employs TRBV27 and TRBJ2-7; TRBD2 matches at 10 bases. Germline V lookup: CDR1 MNHEY, CDR2 SMNVEV (reference sequence). Unmatched junction bases numbered 6, after V lost 7 bases and J lost 0 bases. The CDR3 extends over 15 amino acids. As DNA, the CDR3 is TGTGCCAGCATTGATAGCGGGAGGAGCTCCTACGAGCAGTACTTC. It yields the protein CASIDSGRSSYEQYF.

This clonotype was recorded many times. The chain joins TRBV30 to TRBJ2-7, with D possibly matching TRBD2 (5 bases). Germline CDR1 GTSNPN, CDR2 SVGIG (reference sequence). V was clipped by 0 bases and J by 4 bases, with 10 bases between them. This CDR3 is built from 13 residues. As DNA, the CDR3 is TGTGCCTGGAGTGTACCGGGCGGGTACGAGCAGTACTTC. Protein product: CAWSVPGGYEQYF.

In this sample, this clonotype turned up many times. The chain is built from TRBV7-2 and TRBJ1-5; D possibly corresponds to TRBD1 (6 bases). The V end lost 7 bases, the J end lost 8 bases, and 15 bases lay between the germline ends. CDR3 size: 13 residues. Germline V gene sequence: CDR1 SGHTA, CDR2 FQGNSA. CDR3: CASTRGSEEPQHF. The CDR3 DNA sequence: TGTGCCAGCACCAGGGGATCGGAGGAGCCCCAGCATTTT.

This clonotype was counted at least ten times. The chain employs TRBV15 and TRBJ1-1; D gene unclear. Germline V gene lookup returns CDR1 LNHNV and CDR2 YYDKDF (reference sequence). V gave up 0 bases and J gave up 0 bases, with 5 bases separating them. The CDR3 totals 14 residues. CDR3 loop: CATSRDQLNTEAFF. CDR3 coding DNA: TGTGCCACCAGCAGAGACCAACTGAACACTGAAGCTTTCTTT.

This clonotype was seen ten or more times. The CDR3 sequence: CASSPFYEQYF. CDR3 nucleotide sequence: TGTGCCAGCAGCCCTTTTTACGAGCAGTACTTC. The J gene is TRBJ2-7, the V gene TRBV2; D is unclear. The germline gives CDR1 SNHLY, CDR2 FYNNEI. With 6 bases removed from V and 4 bases from J, the gap between germline ends came to 7 bases. This CDR3 comprises 11 residues.

This clonotype was picked up many times. The V gene is TRBV12-3 or TRBV12-4, the J gene TRBJ2-7; 7 bases are shared with TRBD1. V lost 6 bases and J lost 3; bases outside the gene matches: 2. The CDR3 has 12 amino acids. CDR3 protein: CASRRDSYEQYF. The CDR3 DNA sequence: TGTGCCAGCAGAAGGGACAGCTACGAGCAGTACTTC.

The chain joins TRBV5-5 to TRBJ2-7, with TRBD2 identical over 11 bases. V was clipped by 0 bases and J by 0 bases; unmatched bases: 8. The CDR3 totals 18 residues. Germline CDR1 SGHKS, CDR2 YYEKEE (reference sequence). CDR3 sequence: CASSLALLAGVSSYEQYF. The CDR3 nucleotides read TGTGCCAGCAGCTTGGCCCTACTAGCGGGAGTTTCCTCCTACGAGCAGTACTTC.

This clonotype occurred many times. The chain recombines TRBV7-2 with TRBJ2-5, with 8 bases fitting TRBD2. After removal of 1 base from V and 5 bases from J, the junction contained 6 bases not matched to a gene. In germline, CDR1 is SGHTA, CDR2 FQGNSA. The CDR3 is 15 amino acids. Written as DNA, the CDR3 is TGTGCCAGCAGCTTAGACGCGGGAGGTCGCGAGACCCAGTACTTC. Protein product: CASSLDAGGRETQYF.

The V and J genes are TRBV10-3 and TRBJ1-1; tentatively, D is TRBD1 (6 bases). CDR3 length equals 16 residues. V lost 4 bases to trimming and J lost 0 bases, with 15 bases between them. The germline CDR1 and CDR2 sequences are ENHRY and SYGVKD. CDR3 in amino acids: CAISGPGAQLNTEAFF. The CDR3 DNA reads TGTGCCATCAGTGGTCCAGGGGCCCAGTTGAACACTGAAGCTTTCTTT.

This clonotype was counted many times. The chain carries TRBV3-1 and TRBJ2-2; D call uncertain. V was shortened by 1 base and J by 6 bases, with 9 bases between the two germline ends. Per germline, CDR1 LGHDT and CDR2 YNNKEL (reference sequence). The CDR3 loop spans 14 amino acids. In DNA, the CDR3 is TGTGCCAGCAGCCAAGTGGTCGGCCCCGGGGAGCTGTTTTTT. This sequence encodes CASSQVVGPGELFF.